Presented here are 13 T cell receptor beta chains from one specimen sequenced in a study of T cells after yellow fever vaccination. TCRdb used MiXCR to reprocess the 5' RACE reads, holding one entry per CDR3 protein. The sample lists about 330,000 distinct CDR3 sequences, roughly 7.5% occurring once. Sample: PBMCs, taken roughly 45 days after the first yellow fever vaccination. The receptors shown here come from a man between 18 and 29 years old who received the YFV17D yellow fever vaccine.

This clonotype was seen ten or more times. V is TRBV3-1 and J is TRBJ2-1; TRBD2 aligns across 7 bases. The V segment lost 4 bases and the J segment 8 bases; nucleotides outside the gene matches: 5. Looked up from germline, CDR1 is LGHDT and CDR2 is YNNKEL (reference sequence). The length of the CDR3 is 13 residues. Written as DNA, the CDR3 is TGTGCCAGCAGCCGTGGGGAGGGTTATGAGCAGTTCTTC. Translating it yields CASSRGEGYEQFF.

This clonotype was counted a few times. The chain links TRBV20-1 to TRBJ1-1; D unclear. CDR3 length: 14 residues. V dropped 6 bases and J dropped 1 base, with 15 bases sitting between them. CDR1 and CDR2 from the germline V gene are DFQATT and SNEGSKA (reference sequence). This CDR3 is CSAASNVGNTEAFF. In DNA form, the CDR3 reads TGCAGTGCGGCATCAAATGTGGGGAACACTGAAGCTTTCTTT.

This clonotype was recorded a few times. The rearrangement links TRBV7-2 to TRBJ1-6; 10 bases align to TRBD1. Unmatched junction bases numbered 2, after V lost 3 bases and J lost 6 bases. This CDR3 comprises 15 residues. Germline CDR1 and CDR2: SGHTA and FQGNSA. CDR3 region: CASSLDRGFNSPLHF. The DNA for the CDR3 is TGTGCCAGCAGCTTGGACAGGGGGTTTAATTCACCCCTCCACTTT.

Notes on this clonotype: The junction shows a germline mismatch at one end, possibly a read error. This chain joins TRBV30 and TRBJ2-1, with a weak D call TRBD2 (5 bases). Germline lookup yields CDR1 GTSNPN and CDR2 SVGIG (reference sequence). The CDR3 sequence is 16 residues long. CDR3 residues: CAWSAWSSGWGNELFF. The CDR3 nucleotides are TGTGCCTGGAGTGCTTGGTCTTCGGGGTGGGGAAATGAGCTGTTCTTC.

Only a few counts were recorded for this clonotype. This chain joins TRBV11-1 and TRBJ2-2, with D unclear. Germline CDR1 SGHAT, CDR2 FQDESV (reference sequence). Trimming pared 5 bases from V and 1 base from J, leaving 14 bases between. The CDR3 runs to 16 residues. The CDR3 DNA is TGTGCCAGCAGCCCCATGGACCTCAGGAACACCGGGGAGCTGTTTTTT. This codes for CASSPMDLRNTGELFF.

Many counts were recorded for this clonotype. This chain connects TRBV6-5 to TRBJ1-2; no clear D gene. CDR1 is MNHEY, CDR2 SVGAGI, per germline. The CDR3 is 14 residues long. Deletions cut 0 bases from V and 8 bases from J, with 13 bases between. CDR3 in amino acids: CASSYSTSHGGYTF. For the CDR3, the DNA is TGTGCCAGCAGTTACTCGACCAGCCACGGGGGCTACACCTTC.

This rearrangement joins TRBV2 to TRBJ2-1; 14 bases map to TRBD2. J gave up 8 bases and V 7 bases, and 4 bases lay outside the gene matches. The CDR3 is 14 amino acids. Germline loops: CDR1 SNHLY, CDR2 FYNNEI. This chain's CDR3 is CASKTSGGDYEQFF. The CDR3 nucleotides read TGTGCCAGCAAGACTAGCGGGGGGGACTATGAGCAGTTCTTC.

This clonotype came up many times. Given the absence of the conserved phenylalanine or tryptophan at the CDR3 end, a read error is likely. It is unclear where the CDR3 begins or ends on the DNA, so no DNA is shown, and the CDR3 is as TCRdb lists it. This chain connects TRBV20-1 to TRBJ2-1; the table assigns TRBD2, which was not confirmed against the DNA. The CDR3 numbers 13 amino acids, ends counted. Per the germline V gene, CDR1 is DFQATT and CDR2 is SNEGSKA (reference sequence). CDR3 region: CSASLPHLAGGLL.

The J gene is TRBJ2-7, the V gene TRBV28; D remains ambiguous. Germline V lookup: CDR1 MDHEN, CDR2 SYDVKM. The CDR3 has 12 amino acids. The ends were cut back, 2 bases at V and 6 bases at J, with 8 bases in the middle. The CDR3 loop is CASSLLSGEQYV. CDR3 DNA sequence: TGTGCCAGCAGTTTACTCTCAGGCGAGCAGTACGTC.

The rearrangement joins TRBV5-1 to TRBJ1-1, with D unresolved. The germline V and J ends were trimmed by 2 bases and 5 bases, with 13 bases remaining between them. This CDR3 has 14 amino acids. Germline CDR1 is SGHRS and CDR2 is YFSETQ. CDR3 protein: CASSFGEIRTEAFF. In DNA form, the CDR3 reads TGCGCCAGCAGCTTCGGGGAGATCCGAACTGAAGCTTTCTTT.

This clonotype was seen more than once but under ten times. The chain joins TRBV3-1 to TRBJ2-7; D not resolved. The CDR3 loop spans 15 amino acids. The ends were cut back, 1 base at V and 6 bases at J, with 16 bases in the middle. Germline-derived CDR1 and CDR2 are LGHDT and YNNKEL (reference sequence). This chain's CDR3 is CASSQGFQDRLEQYF. The CDR3 DNA is TGTGCCAGCAGCCAAGGTTTCCAGGATCGACTCGAGCAGTACTTC.

V and J are TRBV18 and TRBJ1-4; D not certain. CDR3 size: 15 residues. Looked up from germline, CDR1 is KGHSH and CDR2 is LQKENI. V lost 0 bases and J 2 bases, leaving 7 bases between the germline ends. The CDR3 reads CASSPPAVTNEKLFF. Written as DNA, the CDR3 is TGTGCCAGCTCACCACCGGCCGTGACTAATGAAAAACTGTTTTTT.

V and J are TRBV19 and TRBJ2-5; a weak D match, TRBD1 (6 bases). V lost 6 bases, J lost 1 base, and 18 bases lay in between. Germline CDR1 reads LNHDA; CDR2 reads SQIVND (reference sequence). The CDR3 consists of 16 residues. The CDR3 is CASSNGPTGFQETQYF. The CDR3 nucleotides read TGTGCCAGTAGCAACGGCCCCACAGGGTTCCAAGAGACCCAGTACTTC.